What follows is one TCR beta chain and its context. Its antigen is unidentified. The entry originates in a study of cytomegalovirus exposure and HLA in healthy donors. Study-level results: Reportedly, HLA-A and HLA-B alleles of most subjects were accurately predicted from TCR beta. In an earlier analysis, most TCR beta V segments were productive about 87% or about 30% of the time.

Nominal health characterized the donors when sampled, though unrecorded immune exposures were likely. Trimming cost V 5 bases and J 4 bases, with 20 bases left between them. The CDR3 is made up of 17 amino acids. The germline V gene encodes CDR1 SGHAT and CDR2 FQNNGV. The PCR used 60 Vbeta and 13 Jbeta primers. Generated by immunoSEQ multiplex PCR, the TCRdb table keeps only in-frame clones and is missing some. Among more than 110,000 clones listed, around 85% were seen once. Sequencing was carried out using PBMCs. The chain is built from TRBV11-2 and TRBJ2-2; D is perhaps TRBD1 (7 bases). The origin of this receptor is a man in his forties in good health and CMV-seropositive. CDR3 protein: CASSRRGTAEFTGELFF. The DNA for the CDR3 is TGTGCCAGCAGCCGACGGGGGACAGCGGAGTTCACCGGGGAGCTGTTTTTT.